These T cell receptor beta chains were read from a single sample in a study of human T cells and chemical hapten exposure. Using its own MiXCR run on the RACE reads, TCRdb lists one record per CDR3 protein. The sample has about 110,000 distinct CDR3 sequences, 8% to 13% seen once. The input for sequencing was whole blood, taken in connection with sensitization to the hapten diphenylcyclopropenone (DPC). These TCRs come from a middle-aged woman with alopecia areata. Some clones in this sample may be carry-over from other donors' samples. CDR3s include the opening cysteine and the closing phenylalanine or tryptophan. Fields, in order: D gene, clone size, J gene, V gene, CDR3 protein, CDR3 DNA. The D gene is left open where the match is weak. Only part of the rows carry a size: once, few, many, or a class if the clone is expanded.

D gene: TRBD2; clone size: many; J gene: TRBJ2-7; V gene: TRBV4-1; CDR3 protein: CASSQDQVAGAYEQYF; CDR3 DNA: TGCGCCAGCAGCCAAGATCAGGTAGCGGGCGCCTACGAGCAGTACTTC
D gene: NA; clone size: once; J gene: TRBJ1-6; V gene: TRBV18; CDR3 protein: CASSPRTVDNSPLHF; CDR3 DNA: TGTGCCAGCTCACCTAGGACAGTTGATAATTCACCCCTCCACTTT
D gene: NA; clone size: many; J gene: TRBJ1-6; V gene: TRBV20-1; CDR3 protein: CSAGIPLHF; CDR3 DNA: TGCAGTGCTGGGATACCCCTCCACTTT
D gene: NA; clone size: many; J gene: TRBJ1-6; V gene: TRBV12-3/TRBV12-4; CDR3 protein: CASSLREANNSPLHF; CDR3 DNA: TGTGCCAGCAGTCTCAGGGAGGCCAATAATTCACCCCTCCACTTT
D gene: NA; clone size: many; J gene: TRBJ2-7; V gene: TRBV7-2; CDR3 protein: CASSLGMDYYEQYF; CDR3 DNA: TGTGCCAGCAGCTTAGGAATGGACTACTACGAGCAGTACTTC
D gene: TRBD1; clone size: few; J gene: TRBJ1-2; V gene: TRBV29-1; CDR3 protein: CSVYQGAVGYTF; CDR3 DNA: TGCAGCGTATACCAGGGGGCTGTAGGCTACACCTTC
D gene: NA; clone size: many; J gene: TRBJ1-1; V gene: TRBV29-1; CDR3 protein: CSVQLRMNTEAFF; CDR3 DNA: TGCAGCGTTCAACTGCGTATGAACACTGAAGCTTTCTTT
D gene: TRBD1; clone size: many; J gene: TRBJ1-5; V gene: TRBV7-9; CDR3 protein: CASSFSSGTGGNQPQHF; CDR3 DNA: TGTGCCAGCAGCTTCAGTTCTGGGACAGGAGGCAATCAGCCCCAGCATTTT
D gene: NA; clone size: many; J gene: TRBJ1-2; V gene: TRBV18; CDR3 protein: CASSPAGDYGYTF; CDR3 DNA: TGTGCCAGCTCACCCGCGGGGGACTATGGCTACACCTTC
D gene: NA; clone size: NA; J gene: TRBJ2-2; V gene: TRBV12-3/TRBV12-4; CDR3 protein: CASSSQAVGWTGELFF; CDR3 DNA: TGTGCCAGCAGCTCGCAGGCGGTGGGTTGGACCGGGGAGCTGTTTTTT
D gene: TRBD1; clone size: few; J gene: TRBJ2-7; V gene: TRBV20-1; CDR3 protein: CSAAWRQGQSYEQYF; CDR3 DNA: TGCAGTGCTGCCTGGCGACAGGGTCAATCCTACGAGCAGTACTTC
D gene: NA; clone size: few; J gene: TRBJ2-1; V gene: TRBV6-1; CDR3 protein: CASRDPRGGSSYNEQFF; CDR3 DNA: TGTGCCAGCAGGGATCCCCGTGGGGGTAGCTCCTACAATGAGCAGTTCTTC
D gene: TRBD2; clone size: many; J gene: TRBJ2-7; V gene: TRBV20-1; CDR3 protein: CSAWTSGSYEQYF; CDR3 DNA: TGCAGTGCCTGGACTAGCGGGAGCTACGAGCAGTACTTC
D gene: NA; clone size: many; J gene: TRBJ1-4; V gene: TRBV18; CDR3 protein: CASSPGVNKEKLFF; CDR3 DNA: TGTGCCAGCTCACCAGGGGTCAACAAAGAAAAACTGTTTTTT
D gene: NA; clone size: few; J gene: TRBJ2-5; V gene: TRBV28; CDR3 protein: CATSGETQYF; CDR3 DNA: TGTGCCACCTCGGGAGAGACCCAGTACTTC
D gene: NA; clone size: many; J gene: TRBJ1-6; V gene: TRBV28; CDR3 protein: CASRRTDRPDPPLHF; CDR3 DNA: TGTGCCAGCAGGAGAACTGACAGGCCGGATCCACCCCTCCACTTT
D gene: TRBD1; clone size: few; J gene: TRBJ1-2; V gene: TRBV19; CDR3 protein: CASSGTGVRGYTF; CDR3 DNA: TGTGCCAGTAGTGGGACAGGGGTACGCGGCTACACCTTC
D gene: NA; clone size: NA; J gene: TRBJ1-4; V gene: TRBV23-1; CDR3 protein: CASSQSPDGPFEKKLFF; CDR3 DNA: TGCGCCAGCAGTCAATCCCCGGACGGACCATTCGAGAAAAAACTGTTTTTT
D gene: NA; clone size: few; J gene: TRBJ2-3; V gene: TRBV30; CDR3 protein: CAWGGASPDTQYF; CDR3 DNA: TGTGCCTGGGGGGGGGCGTCCCCAGATACGCAGTATTTT
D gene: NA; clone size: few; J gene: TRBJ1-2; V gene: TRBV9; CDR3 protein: CASSAGQFGYTF; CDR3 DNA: TGTGCCAGCAGCGCCGGACAGTTCGGCTACACCTTC
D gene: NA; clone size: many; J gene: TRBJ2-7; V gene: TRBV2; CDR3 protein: CASSWGAEQYF; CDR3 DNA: TGTGCCAGCAGTTGGGGGGCCGAGCAGTACTTC
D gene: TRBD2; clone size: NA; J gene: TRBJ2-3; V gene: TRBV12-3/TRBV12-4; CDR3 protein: CASSLALWLAGGADTQYF; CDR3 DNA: TGTGCCAGCAGTTTAGCGCTTTGGCTAGCGGGGGGGGCAGATACGCAGTATTTT
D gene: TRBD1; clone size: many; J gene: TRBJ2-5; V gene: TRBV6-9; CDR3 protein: CASSWTGFLETQYF; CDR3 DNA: TGTGCCAGCAGTTGGACAGGGTTTCTCGAGACCCAGTACTTC
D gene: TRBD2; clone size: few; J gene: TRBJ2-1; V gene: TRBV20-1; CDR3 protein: CSAWTSGGAGSNEQFF; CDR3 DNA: TGCAGTGCTTGGACTAGCGGGGGGGCCGGCAGCAATGAGCAGTTCTTC
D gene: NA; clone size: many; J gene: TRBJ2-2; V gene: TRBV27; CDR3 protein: CASSLRRSTGELFF; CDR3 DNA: TGTGCCAGCAGTTTACGGAGGAGCACCGGGGAGCTGTTTTTT
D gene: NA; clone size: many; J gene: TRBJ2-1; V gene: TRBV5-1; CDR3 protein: CASSGRDPYNEQFF; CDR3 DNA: TGCGCCAGCAGCGGACGGGACCCTTACAATGAGCAGTTCTTC
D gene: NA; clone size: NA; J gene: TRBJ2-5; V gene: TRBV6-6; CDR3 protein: CASSLRGGSTYQETQYF; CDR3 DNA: TGTGCCAGCAGCCTACGCGGGGGCTCGACGTACCAAGAGACCCAGTACTTC